A single T cell receptor (beta chain) is shown here with its context. The record originates from a study of blood T cell repertoires in COVID-19. Study summary: Acute-phase and convalescent COVID-19 samples originated in the United States, Italy and Spain.

This CDR3 comprises 17 residues. Germline values: CDR1 MDHEN, CDR2 SYDVKM. V gave up 2 bases and J gave up 5 bases; unmatched junction bases: 10. Sequenced by immunoSEQ multiplex PCR; TCRdb stores in-frame clones only, minus some. The sample contains roughly 410,000 clones, 89% of which appear only once. The gene calls are TRBV28 and TRBJ1-2, with 11 bases fitting TRBD1. The sequence was obtained from a woman aged 40-49 years with COVID-19, enrolled during active disease. Sequenced material: peripheral blood. Written as DNA, the CDR3 is TGTGCCAGCAGTTTACGGACAGGGGGCGAATGGTTGTATGGCTACACCTTC. Protein: CASSLRTGGEWLYGYTF.